This T cell receptor beta chain was recorded in a study of cytomegalovirus exposure and HLA in healthy donors. CDR3 length: 13 residues. CDR1 and CDR2 from the germline V gene are MNHEY and SMNVEV (reference sequence). The V end was cut by 3 bases, the J end by 6 bases, with 11 bases between. Whole-study results and caveats: More than 150 TCR beta chains were listed as cytomegalovirus-associated.

Sequenced by immunoSEQ multiplex PCR; TCRdb stores in-frame clones only, minus some. This sample has more than 300,000 clones, with roughly 89% found just once. A note on this clone: The antigen is undetermined.

The chain recombines TRBV27 with TRBJ2-5, with D perhaps matching TRBD2 (6 bases). This TCR was recovered from a young woman in good health and CMV-seronegative. Sequenced sample: PBMCs. The CDR3 DNA reads TGTGCCAGCAGTTTTCAGGAGGGGAAGACCCAGTACTTC. Translation gives CASSFQEGKTQYF.